This T cell receptor (beta chain) came from a study of molecular identifiers for immune sequencing clone quantification. Across the study: In replicates, RNA taken from roughly 18,000 or 92,000 naive CD8 cells was divided five ways, and four portions underwent sequencing. Study results and limitations: Among approximately 1 million naive cells, as was reported, spiked Jurkat TCR RNA from one cell was detectable.

One entry per CDR3 protein, called by TCRdb with MiXCR from the PCR reads. The sample records 40,000 to 45,000 distinct CDR3 sequences, 15% to 20% being singletons. This clonotype was seen ten or more times. Its antigen remains unknown. This CDR3 is built from 13 residues. The germline gives CDR1 MDHEN, CDR2 SYDVKM. The V end was cut by 3 bases, the J end by 0 bases, with 6 bases between. The chain is built from TRBV28 and TRBJ2-7, with unresolved D. The receptor was isolated from a human donor in good health. Some libraries in this study had Jurkat cell RNA spiked in. Sequencing was done on a sample of naive CD8+ T cells from blood, with Jurkat cell RNA spiked in. Subset in this sample: FACS-sorted CD8+CD4-CCR7+CD45RA+ naive T cells. DNA for the CDR3: TGTGCCAGCAGTTTCTGGGACTCCTACGAGCAGTACTTC. Its protein product is CASSFWDSYEQYF. The whole variable domain, filled in from reference TRBV28 and TRBJ2-7, reads DVKVTQSSRYLVKRTGEKVFLECVQDMDHENMFWYRQDPGLGLRLIYFSYDVKMKEKGDIPEGYSVSREKKERFSLILESASTNQTSMYLCASSFWDSYEQYFGPGTRLTVT.